The count of the clone carrying this T cell receptor beta chain is one. Antigen specificity is unknown. One end of the junction fails to match germline, which may point to a read error. With random hexamers, reverse transcription was performed on 0.5 to 1 ug of RNA. TCRdb re-derived calls from the immunoSEQ multiplex PCR reads in MiXCR, one entry per CDR3 protein. This sample has about 200,000 distinct CDR3 sequences, with 85% to 95% found just once. CDR1 is SGHDN and CDR2 is FVKESK in the germline V gene. The CDR3 length is 15 residues. Peripheral blood CD8+ and CD4+ T cells were profiled by TCR beta sequencing. As controls, healthy donors matched for age and sex were used. These data originate in a study of CD8 T cells in Susac syndrome. General study points: Individuals included in the TCR sequencing and HLA analysis were acknowledged by the study to be relatively few in number.

What was sequenced was CD4+ T cells from PBMCs. This receptor was identified in a human donor in good health. This chain connects TRBV14 to TRBJ2-7, with 11 bases lining up with TRBD1. CDR3 sequence (DNA): TGTGCCAGCAGCAAAGGGACAGGGGGTCCATCTGATCCCTCCTTC. It is translated as CASSKGTGGPSDPSF. The full variable domain, in which reference TRBV14 and TRBJ2-7 provide the parts outside the CDR3, is EAGVTQFPSHSVIEKGQTVTLRCDPISGHDNLYWYRRVMGKEIKFLLHFVKESKQDESGMPNNRFLAERTGGTYSTLKVQPAELEDSGVYFCASSKGTGGPSDPSFGPGTRLTVT.